These 18 T cell receptor beta chains came from one sample sequenced in a study of CD8+CD57+ T cells in acquired aplastic anemia. The template for TCR beta VDJ and CDR3 sequence profiling was genomic DNA. Each CDR3 protein gets one entry after TCRdb re-called the reads with MiXCR. The sample shows hundreds of thousands of distinct CDR3 sequences, 45% to 65% of them seen only once. Flow cytometry had shown expanded CD8+CD57+ cells in the patients chosen for sequencing. Sequenced: sorted CD4+, CD8+, or CD8+CD57+ T cells (not recorded which) from PBMCs. The receptors were gathered from a human donor with aplastic anemia.

Remarks on this clonotype: A much bigger clone sits one base away, suggesting this may be a read error. The chain employs TRBV12-3 or TRBV12-4 and TRBJ1-1; D remains ambiguous. V lost 5 bases and J 2 bases, leaving 12 bases between the germline ends. The CDR3 loop spans 14 amino acids. The CDR3 region has the DNA TGTGCCAGCAGTATCGGGTCCGAAAACACTGAAGCTTTCTTT. As protein: CASSIGSENTEAFF.

The rearrangement joins TRBV9 to TRBJ2-1, with 13 bases that match TRBD2. This CDR3 region has 15 residues. Looked up from germline, CDR1 is SGDLS and CDR2 is YYNGEE. As DNA, the CDR3 is TGTGCTACAACACCAACTAGCGGGAGGGTCAATGAGCAGTTCTTC. Translating gives CATTPTSGRVNEQFF.

This sequence joins TRBV5-6 and TRBJ2-7; D gene ambiguous. CDR1 is SGHDT, CDR2 YYEEEE, per germline. With 1 base removed from V and 0 bases from J, the gap between germline ends came to 8 bases. The CDR3 is 14 amino acids. CDR3 DNA: TGTGCCAGCAGCTTGAGGCCAAGCTCCTACGAGCAGTACTTC. It yields the protein CASSLRPSSYEQYF. Complete variable domain (other parts from reference TRBV5-6 and TRBJ2-7): DAGVTQSPTHLIKTRGQQVTLRCSPKSGHDTVSWYQQALGQGPQFIFQYYEEEERQRGNFPDRFSGHQFPNYSSELNVNALLLGDSALYLCASSLRPSSYEQYFGPGTRLTVT.

This clonotype was counted many times. This chain uses TRBV19 with TRBJ2-2, with D possibly called TRBD1 or TRBD2 (5 bases each). Looked up from germline, CDR1 is LNHDA and CDR2 is SQIVND (reference sequence). The CDR3 is 14 residues long. V was pared by 5 bases and J by 5 bases, with 12 bases between. CDR3 region: CASSLREGTGELFF. DNA for the CDR3: TGTGCCAGTAGTCTCCGTGAGGGGACCGGGGAGCTGTTTTTT.

This clonotype was detected only once. The genes are TRBV5-1 and TRBJ2-7, with 7 nucleotides matching TRBD2. The germline V gene has CDR1 SGHRS and CDR2 YFSETQ. This CDR3 comprises 15 residues. With 4 bases clipped from V and 2 bases from J, the junction kept 9 bases outside the gene matches. Here the CDR3 reads CASSNGGSRAYEQYF. The CDR3, as DNA: TGCGCCAGCAGCAACGGGGGGTCGAGGGCCTACGAGCAGTACTTC.

In its sample, this clonotype was seen many times. The CDR3 sequence: CASSKTGVRGYTF. The CDR3 region has the DNA TGTGCCAGCAGTAAAACAGGGGTGCGGGGCTACACCTTC. The chain carries TRBV6-5 and TRBJ1-2, with 7 bases lining up with TRBD1. With 5 bases clipped from V and 8 bases from J, the junction kept 8 bases outside the gene matches. CDR3 size: 13 residues. Germline CDR1 MNHEY, CDR2 SVGAGI.

Details on this clonotype: A read error may account for a junction end that differs from germline. The CDR3 region has the DNA TGTGCCAGCAGCGAGGCTAACTATGACTACACCTTC. This gives the protein CASSEANYDYTF. The J gene is TRBJ1-2, the V gene TRBV9; no clear D gene. Germline CDR1 and CDR2: SGDLS and YYNGEE. The CDR3 spans 12 residues.

This clonotype has at least ten counts. V usage is TRBV12-3 or TRBV12-4 and J usage is TRBJ1-1; D remains ambiguous. The CDR3 length is 12 residues. Trimming took 5 bases from V and 2 from J, leaving 6 bases between them. The CDR3 coding sequence is TGTGCCAGCAGTAGCGCTAACACTGAAGCTTTCTTT. Amino acids: CASSSANTEAFF.

The V call is TRBV5-5, the J call TRBJ2-7, with TRBD2 identical over 11 bases. The CDR3 is 15 residues long. V gave up 4 bases and J gave up 6 bases; unmatched junction bases: 9. Germline assignment: CDR1 SGHKS and CDR2 YYEKEE (reference sequence). CDR3 sequence (DNA): TGTGCCAGCAGCGTTACTAGCGGGAGAGGTATCGAGCAGTACTTC. Encoded protein: CASSVTSGRGIEQYF. Full variable domain (remainder filled in from reference TRBV5-5 and TRBJ2-7): DAGVTQSPTHLIKTRGQQVTLRCSPISGHKSVSWYQQVLGQGPQFIFQYYEKEERGRGNFPDRFSARQFPNYSSELNVNALLLGDSALYLCASSVTSGRGIEQYFGPGTRLTVT.

This clonotype was observed at least ten times. V is TRBV6-5 and J is TRBJ1-2; D is perhaps TRBD1 (6 bases). The CDR3 runs 17 residues. Trimming stripped 0 bases from V and 2 bases from J, with 16 bases between. Germline V lookup: CDR1 MNHEY, CDR2 SVGAGI. The CDR3 protein is CASSYSMAGVNNYGYTF. CDR3 nucleotide sequence: TGTGCCAGCAGTTACTCGATGGCAGGGGTAAACAACTATGGCTACACCTTC.

The table lists this clonotype with a count of one. This chain links TRBV7-3 with TRBJ1-1, with D maybe TRBD1 (5 bases). The CDR3 length is 14 residues. V was trimmed by 5 bases and J by 0 bases, leaving 10 bases between them. In germline, CDR1 is SGHTA, CDR2 FQGTGA. CDR3 residues: CASSGGSMNTEAFF. The CDR3 DNA is TGTGCCAGCAGCGGGGGGTCCATGAACACTGAAGCTTTCTTT.

The gene calls are TRBV7-2 and TRBJ2-5; TRBD2 matches 14 bases. Germline CDR1 and CDR2: SGHTA and FQGNSA. The CDR3 runs to 16 residues. J was trimmed by 5 bases and V by 5 bases; bases with no gene match: 7. Written as DNA, the CDR3 is TGTGCCAGCAGCCCGGGACTAGCGGGAGAAATGGAGACCCAGTACTTC. The encoded protein is CASSPGLAGEMETQYF.

This clonotype was found many times. The V and J genes are TRBV2 and TRBJ1-2, with 7 bases fitting TRBD1. Germline V lookup: CDR1 SNHLY, CDR2 FYNNEI. The CDR3 spans 15 residues. With V trimmed by 0 bases and J by 8 bases, 9 bases remained unmatched. CDR3: CASSEALKGAEGYTF. Written as DNA, the CDR3 is TGTGCCAGCAGTGAAGCGCTAAAGGGGGCGGAAGGCTACACCTTC.

The chain carries TRBV24-1 and TRBJ2-1; D is unclear. Deletions cut 1 base from V and 8 bases from J, with 5 bases between. The CDR3 sequence is 12 residues long. CDR1 is KGHDR and CDR2 is SFDVKD in the germline V gene. CDR3 DNA: TGTGCCACCAGTGATTTTAAGGATGAGCAGTTCTTC. It encodes CATSDFKDEQFF.

This sequence joins TRBV2 and TRBJ2-7; D ambiguous. Germline CDR1 reads SNHLY; CDR2 reads FYNNEI. There are 13 residues in the CDR3. Trimming cost V 6 bases and J 2 bases, with 11 bases left between them. This CDR3 reads CASSEPYTYEQYF. CDR3 nucleotides: TGTGCCAGCAGCGAACCTTATACCTACGAGCAGTACTTC. The full variable domain, with the rest looked up from reference TRBV2 and TRBJ2-7, is EPEVTQTPSHQVTQMGQEVILRCVPISNHLYFYWYRQILGQKVEFLVSFYNNEISEKSEIFDDQFSVERPDGSNFTLKIRSTKLEDSAMYFCASSEPYTYEQYFGPGTRLTVT.

This clonotype was seen only a few times. One end of the junction varies from germline; a read error may be responsible. This chain uses TRBV10-3 with TRBJ1-1; 7 nucleotides match TRBD1. CDR3 size: 13 residues. Germline V gene lookup returns CDR1 ENHRY and CDR2 SYGVKD. The chain's CDR3 is CAGSPTQGEAGRF. CDR3 bases: TGTGCCGGTTCGCCGACGCAGGGGGAGGCGGGTAGGTTT.

This clonotype was found many times. The chain combines TRBV10-2 with TRBJ2-5; D perhaps matches TRBD2 (5 bases). Germline assignment: CDR1 WSHSY and CDR2 SAAADI. Trimming left V 1 base short and J 2 bases short, with 8 bases between. CDR3 size: 14 residues. CDR3 protein: CASSEFAGQETQYF. The CDR3 DNA sequence: TGCGCCAGCAGTGAGTTCGCGGGTCAAGAGACCCAGTACTTC.

This rearrangement joins TRBV18 to TRBJ2-5, with TRBD2 matching 7 bases. V trimming: 4 bases; J trimming: 5 bases; junction bases outside the gene matches: 10. This CDR3 is built from 15 residues. Germline-derived CDR1 and CDR2 are KGHSH and LQKENI. The CDR3 here is CASSLDLVGGETQYF. DNA for the CDR3: TGTGCCAGCTCACTCGATCTTGTCGGGGGGGAGACCCAGTACTTC.